The rows below give T cell receptor beta chains drawn from one sample of a study of T cell repertoires in cytomegalovirus infection. TCRdb re-derived calls from the reads in MiXCR, one entry per CDR3 protein. Of 250,000 or so distinct CDR3 sequences listed, about a sixth are singletons. The source material was CD8+ T cells from PBMCs. Source of these receptors: a human donor in good health (CMV status not recorded). Some clones in this sample may be carry-over from other donors' samples. CDR3s include the opening cysteine and the closing phenylalanine or tryptophan. D genes are given only for firm matches. Clone size is stated in some rows and not others, as once, few, many or a class when expanded.

j_call clone_size v_call d_call cdr3_nt cdr3_aa
TRBJ2-1 few TRBV29-1 . TGCAGCGTTGATGGGGGCGAGGGCAATGAGCAGTTCTTC CSVDGGEGNEQFF
TRBJ2-3 few TRBV28 . TGTGCCAGCAGTTTGACTAGGGGTTTAACAGATACGCAGTATTTT CASSLTRGLTDTQYF
TRBJ1-2 . TRBV19 . TGTGCCAGTAGTGTCTTCGAACAACAGGGTGTCCATGGCTACACCTTC CASSVFEQQGVHGYTF
TRBJ2-6 many TRBV7-2 TRBD1 TGTGCCAGCAGCCTACGATCCGGGACAGGGTTTGGGGCCAACGTCCTGACTTTC CASSLRSGTGFGANVLTF
TRBJ1-1 few TRBV29-1 . TGCAGCGTCCCAGCGGGGGGACACACTGAAGCTTTCTTT CSVPAGGHTEAFF
TRBJ2-1 . TRBV9 TRBD1 TGTGCCAGCAGCCACCTCGGGACAGGGCTCAATGAGCAGTTCTTC CASSHLGTGLNEQFF
TRBJ1-6 many TRBV7-6 TRBD1 TGTGCCAGCAGCTTTGGACAGGGGGATTCACCCCTCCACTTT CASSFGQGDSPLHF
TRBJ2-1 few TRBV4-3 TRBD2 TGCGCCAGCAGCTACCGCCCGAAGGGACTAGCGGGGGGTACTTCCTACAATGAGCAGTTCTTC CASSYRPKGLAGGTSYNEQFF
TRBJ1-6 . TRBV29-1 . TGCAGCGTTGTTGAACTCTCACCCCTCCACTTT CSVVELSPLHF
TRBJ2-7 few TRBV12-5 TRBD1 TGTGCTAGTGGTCCCGGGACAGTCTACGAGCAGTACTTC CASGPGTVYEQYF
TRBJ1-1 many TRBV7-2 . TGTGCCAGCAGCTTTTGGCAGGACGTCCCTGAAGCTTTCTTT CASSFWQDVPEAFF
TRBJ2-7 many TRBV7-9 TRBD1 TGTGCCAGCAGTGTCGTTGGGACAGGGGGATACGAGCAGTACTTC CASSVVGTGGYEQYF
TRBJ1-2 many TRBV10-3 . TGTGCCATCAGTGAAGAGGAGAGCGGTGGCTACACCTTC CAISEEESGGYTF
TRBJ1-2 many TRBV6-8 . TGTGCCAGCAGTTACGGGGGGGGTGGCTACACCTTC CASSYGGGGYTF
TRBJ2-7 . TRBV28 TRBD2 TGTGGGTCGGGGGGTTCCTCCTACGAGCAGTACTTC CGSGGSSYEQYF
TRBJ2-5 many TRBV7-9 . TGTGCCAGCAGCCTAAAATCGCCCGTTCAAGAGACCCAGTACTTC CASSLKSPVQETQYF
TRBJ2-7 few TRBV7-9 . TGTGCCAGCAGCACCATCATCGACAGAGCCTACGAGCAGTACTTC CASSTIIDRAYEQYF
TRBJ1-3 few TRBV20-1 . TGCAGTGCTAGAGTAGGGGACTCTGGAAACACCATATATTTT CSARVGDSGNTIYF
TRBJ1-5 many TRBV7-9 . TGTGCCAGCAGCCCTTACGGGGGCCAAGTCGATCAGCCCCAGCATTTT CASSPYGGQVDQPQHF
TRBJ2-1 . TRBV4-1 . TGCGCCAGCAGCCAAGTCCACCGGGGGAGCTCCTACAATGAGCAGTTCTTC CASSQVHRGSSYNEQFF
TRBJ1-1 many TRBV7-2 . TGTGCCAGCAGCTGGGGGGGCGGGGGCACTGAAGCTTTCTTT CASSWGGGGTEAFF
TRBJ2-1 . TRBV5-5 TRBD2 TGTGCCAGCAGCTTGGATCGTGTGACTAGCAGTTACAATGAGCAGTTCTTC CASSLDRVTSSYNEQFF
TRBJ1-6 few TRBV5-1 . TGCGCCAGCAGCTCGAACTTGATGGATTCTTCACCCCTCCACTTT CASSSNLMDSSPLHF
TRBJ1-1 . TRBV29-1 . TGCAGCGTTCCGGGGGGCACTGAAGCTTTCTTT CSVPGGTEAFF
TRBJ1-1 few TRBV12-3/TRBV12-4 . TGTGCCAGCAGTTCTGAAGGCGGGATCACTGAAGCTTTCTTT CASSSEGGITEAFF
TRBJ1-1 few TRBV20-1 . TGCAGTGCTAGAGATCTACAGGGAATGAACACTGAAGCTTTCTTT CSARDLQGMNTEAFF
TRBJ1-6 once TRBV28 . TGTGCCAGCGGGGAGAGGGTAGCCCTCCACTTT CASGERVALHF
TRBJ2-1 many TRBV28 . TGTGCCAGCAGCTTTACAGGGACTGAGCAGTTCTTC CASSFTGTEQFF
TRBJ1-5 many TRBV6-2/TRBV6-3 . TGTGCCAGCAGTCGCGACGGTTATCAGCCCCAGCATTTT CASSRDGYQPQHF
TRBJ2-1 many TRBV6-6 TRBD2 TGTGCCAGCAGTTGGGGGACTAGCGGGGGGCTTGACAATGAGCAGTTCTTC CASSWGTSGGLDNEQFF
TRBJ2-3 . TRBV6-5 TRBD1 TGTGCCAGCAGTTACTCGACCACAGGGGCAGATACGCAGTATTTT CASSYSTTGADTQYF
TRBJ1-2 few TRBV9 TRBD1 TGTGCCAGCAGAACAGGGGGGGGCTACACCTTC CASRTGGGYTF
TRBJ2-7 few TRBV18 . TGTGCCAGCTCACCGGACGGCGCGTACACCTACGAGCAGTACTTC CASSPDGAYTYEQYF
TRBJ1-1 many TRBV19 TRBD1 TGTGCCAGTAGTACACAGGGGGATACTGAAGCTTTCTTT CASSTQGDTEAFF
TRBJ2-7 . TRBV19 . TGTGCCAGTAGTATAGACCTTCCTACGGGGCAGTACTTC CASSIDLPTGQYF
TRBJ2-1 many TRBV7-2 TRBD2 TGTGCCAGCAGCTTAGCGGGGCTAGCGGGGATTGATGAGCAGTTCTTC CASSLAGLAGIDEQFF
TRBJ2-1 . TRBV5-1 . TGCGCCAGCAGCTTGGGGACCGTACCCTACAATGAGCAGTTCTTC CASSLGTVPYNEQFF
TRBJ1-1 . TRBV3-1 . TGTGCCAGCAGCCACACTGGACAGCACACTGAAGCTTTCTTT CASSHTGQHTEAFF
TRBJ2-5 . TRBV29-1 . TGCAGCGTTGAAGATCTTCTAGGGGGAGAAGAGACCCAGTACTTC CSVEDLLGGEETQYF
TRBJ1-3 . TRBV4-1 . TGCGCCAGCAGCCCAAATGTTATCTCTGGAAACACCATATATTTT CASSPNVISGNTIYF
TRBJ1-1 many TRBV7-6 . TGTGCCAGCAGCTTATCGTCAGGGGTGAACACTGAAGCTTTCTTT CASSLSSGVNTEAFF
TRBJ1-1 many TRBV12-3/TRBV12-4 . TGTGCCACGATTCCCACAGGCGACACTGAAGCTTTCTTT CATIPTGDTEAFF
TRBJ2-3 few TRBV7-9 . TGTGCCAGCAGCCCCAGGGCAGGGGATAGCACAGATATGCAGTATTTT CASSPRAGDSTDMQYF
TRBJ1-1 few TRBV6-1 . TGTGCCAGCAGTCGGACTATAAACACTGAAGCTTTCTTT CASSRTINTEAFF
TRBJ2-5 many TRBV4-1 TRBD2 TGCGCCAGCAGCCAGGTAGCGGGGGTAGGACAAGAGACCCAGTACTTC CASSQVAGVGQETQYF
TRBJ2-7 few TRBV28 TRBD1 TGTGCCAGCAGCTACGGGACAGGGGCGTACGAGCAGTACTTC CASSYGTGAYEQYF
TRBJ1-1 many TRBV12-3/TRBV12-4 . TGTGCCAGCAGTTTCGGGGGTTGGGAAGCTTTCTTT CASSFGGWEAFF
TRBJ2-7 once TRBV5-1 . TGCGCCAGCAGCTCGACCGGGAGCTCCTACGAGCAGCACTTC CASSSTGSSYEQHF
TRBJ1-1 many TRBV12-3/TRBV12-4 . TGTGCCAGCAGTTTGACAGGGAACACTGAAGCTTTCTTT CASSLTGNTEAFF
TRBJ1-1 . TRBV2 . TGTGCCAGCCCAGCGGGGTCAGCTTTCTTT CASPAGSAFF
TRBJ2-3 . TRBV10-3 TRBD2 TGTGCCATCAGTGAGGGTACTAGCGGGGTCACAGATACGCAGTATTTT CAISEGTSGVTDTQYF
TRBJ1-1 few TRBV9 . TGTGCCAGCAGCCCCACGACAGTCCCCACTGAAGCTTTCTTT CASSPTTVPTEAFF
TRBJ1-5 many TRBV6-5 TRBD1 TGTGCCAGCAGTACGACAGGGGTGAGCAATCAGCCCCAGCATTTT CASSTTGVSNQPQHF